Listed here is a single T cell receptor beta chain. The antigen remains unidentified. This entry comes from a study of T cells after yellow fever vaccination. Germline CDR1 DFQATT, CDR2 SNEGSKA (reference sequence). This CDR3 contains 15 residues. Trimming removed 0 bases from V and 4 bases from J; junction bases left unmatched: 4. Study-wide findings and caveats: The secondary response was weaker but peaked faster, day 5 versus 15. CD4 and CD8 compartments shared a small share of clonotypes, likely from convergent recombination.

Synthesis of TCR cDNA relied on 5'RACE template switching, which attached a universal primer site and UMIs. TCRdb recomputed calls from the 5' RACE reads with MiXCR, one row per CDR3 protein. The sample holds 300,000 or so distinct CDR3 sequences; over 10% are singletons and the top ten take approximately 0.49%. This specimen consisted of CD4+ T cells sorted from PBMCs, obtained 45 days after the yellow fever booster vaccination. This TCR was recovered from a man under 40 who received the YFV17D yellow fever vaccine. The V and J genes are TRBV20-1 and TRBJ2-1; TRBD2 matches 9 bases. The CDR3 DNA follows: TGCAGTGCTAGAGACCCTAGCGGGATTTACAATGAGCAGTTCTTC. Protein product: CSARDPSGIYNEQFF.